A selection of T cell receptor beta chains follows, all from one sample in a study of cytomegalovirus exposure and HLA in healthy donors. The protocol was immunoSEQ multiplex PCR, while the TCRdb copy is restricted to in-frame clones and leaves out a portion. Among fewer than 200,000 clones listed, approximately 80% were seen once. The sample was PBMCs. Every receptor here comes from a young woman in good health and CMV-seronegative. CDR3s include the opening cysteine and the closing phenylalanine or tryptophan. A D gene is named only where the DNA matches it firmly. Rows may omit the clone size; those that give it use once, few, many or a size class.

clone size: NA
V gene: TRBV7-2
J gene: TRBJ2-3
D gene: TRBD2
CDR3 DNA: TGTGCCAGCATCAGACTAGCGGGAACAGATACGCAGTATTTT
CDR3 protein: CASIRLAGTDTQYF

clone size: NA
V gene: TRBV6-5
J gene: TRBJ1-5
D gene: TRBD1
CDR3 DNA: TGTGCCAGCCGGGACAGGGGTACTAATCAGCCCCAGCATTTT
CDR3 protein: CASRDRGTNQPQHF

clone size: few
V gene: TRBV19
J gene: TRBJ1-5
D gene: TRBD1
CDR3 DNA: TGTGCCAGTAGTAGCCGGCCAGGGGGCGATCAGCCCCAGCATTTT
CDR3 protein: CASSSRPGGDQPQHF

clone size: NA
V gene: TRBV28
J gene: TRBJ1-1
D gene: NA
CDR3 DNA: TGTGCCAGCAATTCCGTCGGGTTGGGCACTGAAGCTTTCTTT
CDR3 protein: CASNSVGLGTEAFF

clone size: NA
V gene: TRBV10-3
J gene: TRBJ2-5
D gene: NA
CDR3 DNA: TGTGCCATCAGTGAGTCGTCACTATCACTAGGGAGTCTCGGAGAGACCCAGTACTTC
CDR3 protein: CAISESSLSLGSLGETQYF

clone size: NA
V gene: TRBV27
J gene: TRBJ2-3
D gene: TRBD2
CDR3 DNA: TGTGCCAGCACCCTGACTAGCGGGAGAACGACAGATACGCAGTATTTT
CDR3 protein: CASTLTSGRTTDTQYF

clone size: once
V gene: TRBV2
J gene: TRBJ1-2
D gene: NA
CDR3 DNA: TGTGCCAGCAACCAGGGCCCTTGGGGCTACACCTTC
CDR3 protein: CASNQGPWGYTF

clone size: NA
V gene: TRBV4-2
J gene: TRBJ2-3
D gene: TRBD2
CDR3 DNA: TGTGCCAGCAGCCCTCGGACAGCGGGAGTAACAGATACGCAGTATTTT
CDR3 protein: CASSPRTAGVTDTQYF

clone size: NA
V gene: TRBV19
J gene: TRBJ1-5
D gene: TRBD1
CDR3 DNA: TGTGCCAGTAGTATACTGACAGGGGGCACACAGCCCCAGCATTTT
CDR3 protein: CASSILTGGTQPQHF

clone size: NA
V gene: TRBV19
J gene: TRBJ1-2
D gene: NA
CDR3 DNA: TGTGCCAGTAGATCACTGGACTTTACTAACTATGGCTACACCTTC
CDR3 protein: CASRSLDFTNYGYTF

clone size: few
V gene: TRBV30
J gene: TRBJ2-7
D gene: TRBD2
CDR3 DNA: TGTGCCTGGAACTCCGGGACTAATGTCGTCGAGCAGTACTTC
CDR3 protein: CAWNSGTNVVEQYF

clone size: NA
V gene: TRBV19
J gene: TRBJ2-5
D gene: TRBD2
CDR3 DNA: TGTGCCAGTAGTATAGGGGAGACTAGCGGGAGGTTCCAAGAGACCCAGTACTTC
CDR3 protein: CASSIGETSGRFQETQYF

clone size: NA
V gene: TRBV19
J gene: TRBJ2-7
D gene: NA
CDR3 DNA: TGTGCCAGTAGTATAGCGGGGGCCTACGAGCAGTACTTC
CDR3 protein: CASSIAGAYEQYF

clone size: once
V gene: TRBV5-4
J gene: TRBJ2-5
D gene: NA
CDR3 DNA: TGTGCCAGCAGCTCCGGAGAGACCCAGTACTTC
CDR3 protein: CASSSGETQYF

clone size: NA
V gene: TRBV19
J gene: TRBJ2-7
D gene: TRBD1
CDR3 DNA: TGTGCCTCCAGGGGGCGAGGCTTACGCGAGCAGTACTTC
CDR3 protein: CASRGRGLREQYF

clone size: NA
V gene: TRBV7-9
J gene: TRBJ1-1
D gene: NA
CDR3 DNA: TGTGCCGGCGGGGCCCCTGAAGCTTTCTTT
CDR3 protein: CAGGAPEAFF

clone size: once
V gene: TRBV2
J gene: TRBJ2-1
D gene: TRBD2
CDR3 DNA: TGTGCCAGCAGGCCCCGGACTAGCGGTGATAACAATGAGCAGTTCTTC
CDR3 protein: CASRPRTSGDNNEQFF

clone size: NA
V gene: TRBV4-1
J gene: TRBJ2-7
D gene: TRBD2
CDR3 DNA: TGCGCCAGCACTTGGGAAGCGGGAGCGAACGGCGAGCAGTACTTC
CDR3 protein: CASTWEAGANGEQYF

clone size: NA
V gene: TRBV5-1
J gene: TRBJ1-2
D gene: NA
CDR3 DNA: TGCGCCAGCAGCTTAGGGGGGGCCGGGGGCGTCGATGGCTACACCTTC
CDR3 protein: CASSLGGAGGVDGYTF

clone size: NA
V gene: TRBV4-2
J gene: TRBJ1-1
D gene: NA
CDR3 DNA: TGTGCCAGCAGCCAAAGGTACGGGGAGAACACTGAAGCTTTCTTT
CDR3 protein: CASSQRYGENTEAFF

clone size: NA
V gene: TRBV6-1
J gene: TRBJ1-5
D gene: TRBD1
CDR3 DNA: TGTGCCAGCAGGACAGGGACTCGCAATCAGCCCCAGCATTTT
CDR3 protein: CASRTGTRNQPQHF

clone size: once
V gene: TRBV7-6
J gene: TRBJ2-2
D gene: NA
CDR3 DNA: TGTGCCAGCAGCAACCAGGCCGGGGGAACCGGGGAGCTGTTTTTT
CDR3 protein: CASSNQAGGTGELFF

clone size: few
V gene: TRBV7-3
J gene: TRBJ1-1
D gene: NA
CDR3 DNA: TGTGCCAGCAGCCCGGGGGGGGATAGGGTTACTGAAGCTTTCTTT
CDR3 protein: CASSPGGDRVTEAFF

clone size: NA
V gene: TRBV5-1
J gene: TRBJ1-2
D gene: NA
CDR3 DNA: TGCGCCAGCAGCGTCCAGCCAGGGGAATATGGCTACACCTTC
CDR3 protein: CASSVQPGEYGYTF

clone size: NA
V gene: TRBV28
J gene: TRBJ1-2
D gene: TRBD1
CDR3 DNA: TGTGCCAGCAGTTCTTACAGGGGGGGACGCTATGGCTACACCTTC
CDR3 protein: CASSSYRGGRYGYTF

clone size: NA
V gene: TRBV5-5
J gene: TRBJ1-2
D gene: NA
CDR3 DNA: TGTGCCTCTGGGAGGGCGTCGCCCTATGGCTACACCTTC
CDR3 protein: CASGRASPYGYTF

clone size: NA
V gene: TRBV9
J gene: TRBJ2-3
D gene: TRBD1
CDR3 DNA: TGTGCCAGCACAACAGGGGACACAGATACGCAGTATTTT
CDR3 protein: CASTTGDTDTQYF

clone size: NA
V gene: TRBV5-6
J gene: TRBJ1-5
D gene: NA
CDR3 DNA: TGTGCCAGCAGCTTGGGTGGGGCCAACAATCAGCCCCAGCATTTT
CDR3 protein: CASSLGGANNQPQHF

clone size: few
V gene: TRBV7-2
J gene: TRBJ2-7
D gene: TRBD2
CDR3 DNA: TGTGCCAGCAGCTCGTACGGTCTTGCTGCTAGCGGGGGCTACGAGCAGTACTTC
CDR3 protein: CASSSYGLAASGGYEQYF

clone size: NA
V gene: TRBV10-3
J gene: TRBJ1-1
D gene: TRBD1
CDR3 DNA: TGTGCCATCAGAGAGGGGGCCGTGAACACTGAAGCTTTCTTT
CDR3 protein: CAIREGAVNTEAFF

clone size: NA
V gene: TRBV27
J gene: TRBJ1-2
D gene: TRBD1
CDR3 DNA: TGTGCCAGCAGTCCGTGGGACAGGAGATTTGATGGCTACACCTTC
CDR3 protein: CASSPWDRRFDGYTF

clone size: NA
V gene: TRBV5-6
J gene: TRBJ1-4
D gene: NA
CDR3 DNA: TGTGCCAGCAGGACGTTAGGGGCCGTCAATGAAAAACTGTTTTTT
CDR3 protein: CASRTLGAVNEKLFF

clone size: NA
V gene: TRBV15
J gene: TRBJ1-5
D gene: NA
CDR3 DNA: TGTGCCACCAGCAGAGGAACAGTTAGCAATCAGCCCCAGCATTTT
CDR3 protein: CATSRGTVSNQPQHF

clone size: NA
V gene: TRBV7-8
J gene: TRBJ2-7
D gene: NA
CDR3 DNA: TGTGCCAGCAGCTTAGACCCTTCGGGGGAGCAGTACTTC
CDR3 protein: CASSLDPSGEQYF

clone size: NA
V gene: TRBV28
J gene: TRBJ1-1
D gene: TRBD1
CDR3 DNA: TGTGCCACCCGGGACAGGTGGACTGAAGCTTTCTTT
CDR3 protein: CATRDRWTEAFF

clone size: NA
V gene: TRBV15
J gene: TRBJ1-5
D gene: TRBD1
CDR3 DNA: TGTGCCACGAGCACAGGGGGTAGCAATCAGCCCCAGCATTTT
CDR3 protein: CATSTGGSNQPQHF

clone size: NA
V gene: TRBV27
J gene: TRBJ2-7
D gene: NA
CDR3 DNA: TGTGCCAGCAGTCCCTCGGGAATGTCCTACGAGCAGTACTTC
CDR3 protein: CASSPSGMSYEQYF

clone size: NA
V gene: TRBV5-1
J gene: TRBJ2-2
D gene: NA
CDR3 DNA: TGCGCCAGCAGCTCGAATTCCGGAAGCGGGAACACCGGGGAGCTGTTTTTT
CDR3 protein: CASSSNSGSGNTGELFF

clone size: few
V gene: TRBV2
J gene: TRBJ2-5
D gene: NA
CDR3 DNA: TGTGCCAGCAGTGCCCAGATTAGACTGGAGACCCAGTACTTC
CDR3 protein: CASSAQIRLETQYF

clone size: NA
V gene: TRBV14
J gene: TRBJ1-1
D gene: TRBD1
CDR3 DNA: TGTGCCAGCAGCCCCCGCCAGGGGGGTACTGAAGCTTTCTTT
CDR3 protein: CASSPRQGGTEAFF

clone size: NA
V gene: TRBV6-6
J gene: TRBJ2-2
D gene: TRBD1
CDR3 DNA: TGTGCCAGCAATAGACAGGGTGACACCGGGGAGCTGTTTTTT
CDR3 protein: CASNRQGDTGELFF

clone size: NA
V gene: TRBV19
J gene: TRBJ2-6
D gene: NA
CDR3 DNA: TGTGCCAGTAGTCCTCCGGTCCTCTCTGGGGCCAACGTCCTGACTTTC
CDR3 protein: CASSPPVLSGANVLTF

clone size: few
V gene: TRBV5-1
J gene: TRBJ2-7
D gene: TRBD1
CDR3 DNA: TGCGCCAGCAGCTTGGGGGGACAGGGAAGGAACGAGCAGTACTTC
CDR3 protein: CASSLGGQGRNEQYF

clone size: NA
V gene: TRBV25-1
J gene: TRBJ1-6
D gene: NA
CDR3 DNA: TGTGCCAGCAGTACGGCAGGGGATATGCAATCACCCCTCCACTTT
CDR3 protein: CASSTAGDMQSPLHF

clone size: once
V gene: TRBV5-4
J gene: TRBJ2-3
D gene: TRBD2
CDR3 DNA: TGTGCCAGCAGCCAAACTAGCGGGGGCACAGATACGCAGTATTTT
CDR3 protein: CASSQTSGGTDTQYF

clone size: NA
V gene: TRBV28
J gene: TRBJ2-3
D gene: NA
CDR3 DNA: TGTGCCAGCAGTTTGCAACTAGCTTCAGATACGCAGTATTTT
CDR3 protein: CASSLQLASDTQYF